A single sample is the source of the 21 T cell receptor beta chains below, sequenced in a study of vaccination effects on CD4 cells after COVID-19. Before sequencing, viral peptide pools were used by the ViraFEST assay to expand antigen-specific CD4+ T cells. Upon completion of 10 to 11 days in culture, CD4+ T cells were isolated. As their vaccination, participants received two doses of either BNT162b2 or mRNA-1273. TCRdb's copy holds only in-frame clones and misses some; the assay was immunoSEQ multiplex PCR. The top ten clones hold 0.95% of a sample with 55,000 to 70,000 clones, roughly 80% of them seen once. What these receptors recognize is not known. This material consisted of CD4+ T cells from PBMCs cultured with HCoV-OC43 spike peptides, taken after COVID-19 vaccination. Subset given: HCoV-OC43 spike overlapping peptide pool stimulation. These receptors all come from a human donor who received a COVID-19 vaccine.

Only one count was recorded for this clone. The V and J genes are TRBV6-5 and TRBJ2-7; the D gene is possibly TRBD1 (6 bases). Germline CDR1 reads MNHEY; CDR2 reads SVGAGI. Trimming cost V 5 bases and J 2 bases, with 13 bases left between them. This CDR3 has 14 amino acids. The CDR3: CASSQQGRPYEQYV. In nucleotides, the CDR3 is TGTGCCAGCAGTCAACAGGGTCGCCCCTACGAGCAGTACGTC.

The rearrangement joins TRBV10-3 to TRBJ2-3, with D perhaps being TRBD1 or TRBD2 (5 bases each). Trimming removed 5 bases at V and 4 bases at J, with 10 bases between. The CDR3 has 13 amino acids. Per the germline V gene, CDR1 is ENHRY and CDR2 is SYGVKD. CDR3 bases: TGTGCCATCAGTCCCTCGGGGCCAGATACGCAGTATTTT. It yields the protein CAISPSGPDTQYF.

The V gene is TRBV10-3, the J gene TRBJ1-6; 8 nucleotides line up with TRBD1. In germline, CDR1 is ENHRY, CDR2 SYGVKD. The junction had 2 bases not matched to a gene; V was cut back by 4 bases and J by 0 bases. The CDR3 runs to 16 residues. CDR3 coding DNA: TGTGCCATCAGTGGGACAGGGAGCTCCTATAATTCACCCCTCCACTTT. Its protein product is CAISGTGSSYNSPLHF.

The genes are TRBV10-3 and TRBJ1-1, with D tentatively TRBD1 (5 bases). CDR1 ENHRY and CDR2 SYGVKD come from the germline V gene. V lost 5 bases, J lost 6 bases, and 10 bases lay in between. The CDR3 covers 12 residues. DNA for the CDR3: TGTGCCATCAGTCAGGGTTGGTCTGAAGCTTTCTTT. This gives the protein CAISQGWSEAFF.

The V and J genes are TRBV28 and TRBJ1-2, with TRBD1 matching 7 bases. Germline CDR1 is MDHEN and CDR2 is SYDVKM. V shed 8 bases and J 3 bases; nucleotides not matched to a gene: 9. This CDR3 contains 14 residues. The CDR3 nucleotides are TGTGCCAGCCGGGACAGCAGACTCGACTATGGCTACACCTTC. Protein product: CASRDSRLDYGYTF.

The chain joins TRBV18 to TRBJ2-5; D might be TRBD1 or TRBD2, each matching 5 bases. This CDR3 has 13 residues. Germline lookup yields CDR1 KGHSH and CDR2 LQKENI. Between the trimmed V and J ends, which lost 3 bases and 5 bases, there was a span of 10 bases. Here the CDR3 DNA reads TGTGCCAGCTCACCGGGGGTCGGGGAGACCCAGTACTTC. Amino acids: CASSPGVGETQYF. Together with reference TRBV18 and TRBJ2-5, the CDR3 gives the full variable domain: NAGVMQNPRHLVRRRGQEARLRCSPMKGHSHVYWYRQLPEEGLKFMVYLQKENIIDESGMPKERFSAEFPKEGPSILRIQQVVRGDSAAYFCASSPGVGETQYFGPGTRLLVL.

The chain carries TRBV4-1 and TRBJ2-7; perhaps TRBD1 as D (6 bases). Germline CDR1 is MGHRA and CDR2 is YSYEKL. The CDR3 has 13 amino acids. V lost 1 base to trimming and J lost 4 bases, with 8 bases between them. This chain's CDR3 is CASSQGQAYEQYV. In DNA, the CDR3 is TGCGCCAGCAGCCAAGGACAGGCTTACGAGCAGTACGTC.

In DNA, the CDR3 is TGTGCCAGCAGAGACAGGGCTTGGAGCCGAGCTTTCTTT. It specifies CASRDRAWSRAFF. This chain uses TRBV27 with TRBJ1-1; 7 bases are shared with TRBD1. The germline gives CDR1 MNHEY, CDR2 SMNVEV (reference sequence). CDR3 length: 13 amino acids. V shed 6 bases, J shed 10 bases, and the junction held 11 bases outside the gene matches.

V gene TRBV21-1 combines with J gene TRBJ2-7; TRBD1 was called by the table and not checked on the DNA. TRBV21-1 is a pseudogene segment. The CDR3 is made up of 19 amino acids. The CDR3 sequence: CASTQRSRRAGQVTHEQYV. The CDR3 DNA is TGTGCCAGCACCCAAAGGTCGCGGCGAGCGGGACAGGTTACCCACGAGCAGTACGTC.

The V and J genes are TRBV4-1 and TRBJ2-2; 8 bases are shared with TRBD1. The CDR3 is 15 amino acids. CDR1 and CDR2 from the germline V gene are MGHRA and YSYEKL. After removal of 3 bases from V and 5 bases from J, the junction contained 5 bases not matched to a gene. The CDR3 here is CASSHQDRVTGELFF. CDR3 sequence (DNA): TGCGCCAGCAGCCACCAGGACAGGGTGACCGGGGAGCTGTTTTTT.

The gene calls are TRBV3-1 (or the pseudogene TRBV3-2) and TRBJ1-6; D is undetermined. Germline lookup yields CDR1 LGHDT and CDR2 YNNKEL (reference sequence). V was clipped by 0 bases and J by 2 bases, with 11 bases between them. CDR3 length: 17 amino acids. The CDR3 sequence: CASSQDIRDTYNSPLHF. The CDR3 region has the DNA TGTGCCAGCAGCCAAGATATACGGGATACCTATAATTCACCCCTCCACTTT.

This chain joins TRBV10-2 and TRBJ2-3; D remains unclear. Trimming stripped 5 bases from V and 4 bases from J, with 10 bases between. This CDR3 contains 13 residues. Germline V gene lookup returns CDR1 WSHSY and CDR2 SAAADI. For the CDR3, the DNA is TGCGCCAGCAGTTATGATAGAGCAGATACGCAGTATTTT. Protein: CASSYDRADTQYF.

The chain carries TRBV2 and TRBJ1-1; D is possibly TRBD1 (6 bases). In germline, CDR1 is SNHLY, CDR2 FYNNEI. CDR3 size: 17 residues. The ends were cut back, 1 base at V and 2 bases at J, with 17 bases in the middle. CDR3: CASSEVTGRAENTEAFF. The CDR3 nucleotides read TGTGCCAGCAGTGAAGTTACAGGGCGAGCCGAAAACACTGAAGCTTTCTTT. The entire variable domain, with the rest obtained from reference TRBV2 and TRBJ1-1, is as follows: EPEVTQTPSHQVTQMGQEVILRCVPISNHLYFYWYRQILGQKVEFLVSFYNNEISEKSEIFDDQFSVERPDGSNFTLKIRSTKLEDSAMYFCASSEVTGRAENTEAFFGQGTRLTVV.

The genes are TRBV5-1 and TRBJ2-2, with TRBD1 as a possible D gene (5 bases). V dropped 1 base and J dropped 5 bases, with 15 bases sitting between them. Per the germline V gene, CDR1 is SGHRS and CDR2 is YFSETQ. There are 16 residues in the CDR3. In DNA, the CDR3 is TGCGCCAGCAGCTTGATTCCCCAGGGTGAGACCGGGGAGCTGTTTTTT. Amino acids: CASSLIPQGETGELFF.

This clone came up a few times. V usage is TRBV5-1 and J usage is TRBJ1-3, with TRBD1 identical over 8 bases. Trimming removed 2 bases from V and 4 bases from J; junction bases left unmatched: 11. The CDR3 length is 17 residues. Germline V CDR1 and CDR2: SGHRS, YFSETQ. CDR3 sequence: CASSLTQGALGGNTIYF. CDR3 coding DNA: TGCGCCAGCAGCTTAACCCAGGGGGCTCTCGGAGGAAACACCATATATTTT.

The chain recombines TRBV19 with TRBJ2-1, with D perhaps assigned TRBD1 or TRBD2 (6 bases each). Germline V gene lookup returns CDR1 LNHDA and CDR2 SQIVND (reference sequence). V lost 1 base and J lost 6, with 13 bases in between. CDR3 length: 15 residues. The CDR3, as DNA: TGTGCCAGTAGTATAGGAGGACGGGGGCTCAATGAGCAGTTCTTC. Amino acids: CASSIGGRGLNEQFF.

V and J are TRBV19 and TRBJ2-4; D is perhaps TRBD1 (5 bases). CDR3 size: 16 residues. V gave up 5 bases and J gave up 0 bases, with 14 bases separating them. Germline V gene lookup returns CDR1 LNHDA and CDR2 SQIVND (reference sequence). DNA of the CDR3: TGTGCCAGTAGTGTCACGACAGCACTAGCCAAAAACATTCAGTACTTC. Translation: CASSVTTALAKNIQYF.

The J gene is TRBJ2-5, the V gene TRBV19, with TRBD2 identical over 7 bases. Looked up from germline, CDR1 is LNHDA and CDR2 is SQIVND (reference sequence). The CDR3 consists of 16 residues. The J segment lost 3 bases and the V segment lost 3 bases, leaving 10 bases of the junction unmatched. CDR3 coding DNA: TGTGCCAGTAGTATGGGGTGGGGGGGTAAAGAAGAGACCCAGTACTTC. Translation gives CASSMGWGGKEETQYF.

The V call is TRBV9, the J call TRBJ2-1, with 9 bases identical to TRBD2. Germline CDR1 reads SGDLS; CDR2 reads YYNGEE. There are 15 residues in the CDR3. V shed 0 bases and J 4 bases; nucleotides not matched to a gene: 2. CDR3 in amino acids: CASSVASGAYNEQFF. The CDR3 bases are TGTGCCAGCAGCGTAGCTAGCGGGGCGTACAATGAGCAGTTCTTC.

DNA for the CDR3: TGTGCCTGTCAGGGGGCAACTAATGAAAAACTGTTTTTT. It translates to CACQGATNEKLFF. The chain carries TRBV30 and TRBJ1-4; 7 bases match TRBD1. CDR1 GTSNPN and CDR2 SVGIG come from the germline V gene (reference sequence). The CDR3 is 13 residues long. Unmatched junction bases numbered 1, after V lost 6 bases and J lost 0 bases.

The J gene is TRBJ2-5, the V gene TRBV7-3; 9 bases line up with TRBD1. CDR3 length: 14 residues. Looked up from germline, CDR1 is SGHTA and CDR2 is FQGTGA. V was pared by 5 bases and J by 4 bases, with 5 bases of the junction left unmatched. CDR3 loop: CASSPDRGGETQYF. CDR3 in DNA: TGTGCCAGCAGCCCGGACAGGGGCGGAGAGACCCAGTACTTC.